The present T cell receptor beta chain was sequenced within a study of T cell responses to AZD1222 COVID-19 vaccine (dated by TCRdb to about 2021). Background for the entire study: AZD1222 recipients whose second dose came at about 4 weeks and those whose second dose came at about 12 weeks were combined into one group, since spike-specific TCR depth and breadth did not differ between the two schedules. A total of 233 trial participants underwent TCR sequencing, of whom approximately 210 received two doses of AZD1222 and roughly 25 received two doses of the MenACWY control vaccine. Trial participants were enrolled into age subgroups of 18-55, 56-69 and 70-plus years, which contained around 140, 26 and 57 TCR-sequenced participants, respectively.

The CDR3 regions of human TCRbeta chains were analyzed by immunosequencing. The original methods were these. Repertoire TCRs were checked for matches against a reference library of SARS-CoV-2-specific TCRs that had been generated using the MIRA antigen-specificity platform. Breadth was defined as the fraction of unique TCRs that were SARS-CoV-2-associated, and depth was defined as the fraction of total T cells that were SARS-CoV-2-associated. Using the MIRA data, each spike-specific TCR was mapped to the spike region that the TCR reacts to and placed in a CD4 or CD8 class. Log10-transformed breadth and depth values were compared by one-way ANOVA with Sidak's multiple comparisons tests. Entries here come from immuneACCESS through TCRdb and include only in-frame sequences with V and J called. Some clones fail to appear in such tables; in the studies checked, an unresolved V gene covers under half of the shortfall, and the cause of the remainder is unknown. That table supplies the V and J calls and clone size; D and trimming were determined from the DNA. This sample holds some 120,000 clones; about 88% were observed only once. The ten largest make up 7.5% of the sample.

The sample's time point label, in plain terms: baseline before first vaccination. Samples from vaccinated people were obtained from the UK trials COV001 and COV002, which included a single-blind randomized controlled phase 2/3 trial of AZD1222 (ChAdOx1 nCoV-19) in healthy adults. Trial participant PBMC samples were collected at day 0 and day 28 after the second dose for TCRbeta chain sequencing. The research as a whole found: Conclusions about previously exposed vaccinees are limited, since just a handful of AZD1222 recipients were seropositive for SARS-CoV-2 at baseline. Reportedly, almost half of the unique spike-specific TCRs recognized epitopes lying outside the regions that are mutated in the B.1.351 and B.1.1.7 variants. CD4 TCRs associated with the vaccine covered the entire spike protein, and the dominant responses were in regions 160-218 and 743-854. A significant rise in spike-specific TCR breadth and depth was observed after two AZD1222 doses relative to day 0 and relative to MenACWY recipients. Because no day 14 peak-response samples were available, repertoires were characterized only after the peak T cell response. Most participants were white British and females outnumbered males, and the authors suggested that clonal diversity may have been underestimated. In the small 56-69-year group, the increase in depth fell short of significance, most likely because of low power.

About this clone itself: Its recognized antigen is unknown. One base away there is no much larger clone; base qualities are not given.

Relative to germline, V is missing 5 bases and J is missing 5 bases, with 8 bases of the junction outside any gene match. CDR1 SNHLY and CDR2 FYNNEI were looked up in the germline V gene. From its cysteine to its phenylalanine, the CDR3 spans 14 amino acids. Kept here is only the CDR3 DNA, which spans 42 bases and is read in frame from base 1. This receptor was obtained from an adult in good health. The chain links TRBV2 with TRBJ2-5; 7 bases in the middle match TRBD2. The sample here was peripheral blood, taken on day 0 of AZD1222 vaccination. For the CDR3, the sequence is CASSPTWGGETQYF. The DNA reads TGTGCCAGCAGTCCCACCTGGGGGGGTGAGACCCAGTACTTC.